This TCR beta chain derives from a study of blood T cell repertoires in COVID-19. Study summary: PBMCs, B-cell-depleted T cells, or T cells provided the cDNA or gDNA that made up the material.

Trimming took 5 bases from V and 2 from J; bases not matched to a gene: 5. In germline, CDR1 is SGHTA, CDR2 FQGNSA. This CDR3 contains 16 residues. The table came from immunoSEQ multiplex PCR; TCRdb's copy has only in-frame clones and leaves some out. The data show a few hundred thousand clones, roughly 84% seen once. Source material: PBMCs or T cells enriched from blood (not recorded which). This rearrangement joins TRBV7-2 to TRBJ2-1, with TRBD2 matching over 11 bases. The source of this sequence is a woman aged 18-35 years who had been exposed to COVID-19. DNA of the CDR3: TGTGCCAGCAGCAAAGGACTAGCGGGCCCCTACAATGAGCAGTTCTTC. This encodes CASSKGLAGPYNEQFF.